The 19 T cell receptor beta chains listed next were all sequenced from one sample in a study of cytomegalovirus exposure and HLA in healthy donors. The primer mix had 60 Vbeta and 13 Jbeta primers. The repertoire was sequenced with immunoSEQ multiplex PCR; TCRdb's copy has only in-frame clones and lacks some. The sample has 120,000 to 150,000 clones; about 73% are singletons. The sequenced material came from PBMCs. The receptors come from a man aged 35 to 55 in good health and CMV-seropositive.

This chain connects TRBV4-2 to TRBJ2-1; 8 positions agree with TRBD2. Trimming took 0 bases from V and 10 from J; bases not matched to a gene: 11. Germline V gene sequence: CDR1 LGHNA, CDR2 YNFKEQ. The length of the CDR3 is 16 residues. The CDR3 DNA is TGTGCCAGCAGCCAAGAGGATAGCGGGGCTTCAGGGGAGCAGTTCTTC. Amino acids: CASSQEDSGASGEQFF.

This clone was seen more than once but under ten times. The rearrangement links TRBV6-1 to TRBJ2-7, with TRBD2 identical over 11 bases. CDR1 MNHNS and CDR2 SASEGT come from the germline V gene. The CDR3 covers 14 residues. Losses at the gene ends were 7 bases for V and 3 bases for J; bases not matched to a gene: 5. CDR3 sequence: CASIPGLAVYEQYF. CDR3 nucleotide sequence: TGTGCCAGCATTCCGGGACTAGCGGTCTACGAGCAGTACTTC.

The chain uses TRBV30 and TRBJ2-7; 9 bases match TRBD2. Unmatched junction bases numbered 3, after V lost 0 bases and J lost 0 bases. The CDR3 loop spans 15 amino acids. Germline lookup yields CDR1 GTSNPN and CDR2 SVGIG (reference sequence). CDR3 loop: CAWSVPSGVSYEQYF. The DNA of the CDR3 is TGTGCCTGGAGTGTCCCTAGCGGGGTCTCCTACGAGCAGTACTTC.

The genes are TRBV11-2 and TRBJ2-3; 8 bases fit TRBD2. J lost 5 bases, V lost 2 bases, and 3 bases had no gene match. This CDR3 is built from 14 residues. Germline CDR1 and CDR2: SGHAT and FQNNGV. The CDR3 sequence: CASSLSLAGDTQYF. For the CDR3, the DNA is TGTGCCAGCAGCTTAAGTCTAGCGGGAGATACGCAGTATTTT.

CDR3 protein: CASTFYSEDTQYF. The CDR3 nucleotides read TGTGCCAGCACCTTCTATTCCGAAGATACGCAGTATTTT. The rearrangement uses TRBV7-2 and TRBJ2-3, with D uncertain. The ends were cut back, 7 bases at V and 5 bases at J, with 13 bases in the middle. Germline V lookup: CDR1 SGHTA, CDR2 FQGNSA. CDR3 size: 13 residues.

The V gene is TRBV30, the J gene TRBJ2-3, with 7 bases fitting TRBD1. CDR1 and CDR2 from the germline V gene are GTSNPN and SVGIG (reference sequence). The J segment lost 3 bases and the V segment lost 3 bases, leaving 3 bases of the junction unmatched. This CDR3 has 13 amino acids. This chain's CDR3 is CAWRRQGTDTQYF. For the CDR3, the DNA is TGTGCCTGGAGAAGACAGGGTACAGATACGCAGTATTTT.

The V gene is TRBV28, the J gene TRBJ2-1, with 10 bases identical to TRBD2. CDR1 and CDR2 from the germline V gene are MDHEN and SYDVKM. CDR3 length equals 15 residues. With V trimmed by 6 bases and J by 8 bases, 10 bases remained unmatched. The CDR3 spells CASREPSGSGDEQFF. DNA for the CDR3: TGTGCCAGCAGAGAACCTAGCGGGAGCGGGGATGAGCAGTTCTTC.

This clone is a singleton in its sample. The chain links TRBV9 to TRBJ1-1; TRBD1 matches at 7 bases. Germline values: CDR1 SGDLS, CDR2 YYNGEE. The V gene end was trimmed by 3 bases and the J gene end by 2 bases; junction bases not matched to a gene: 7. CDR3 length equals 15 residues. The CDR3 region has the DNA TGTGCCAGCAGCGGGCGACAGGGAGAAAACACTGAAGCTTTCTTT. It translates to CASSGRQGENTEAFF.

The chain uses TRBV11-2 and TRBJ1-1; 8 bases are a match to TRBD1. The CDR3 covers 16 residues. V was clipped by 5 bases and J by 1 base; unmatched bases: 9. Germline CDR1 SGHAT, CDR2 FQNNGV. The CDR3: CASSPGQEKGNTEAFF. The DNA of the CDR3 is TGTGCCAGCAGCCCGGGACAGGAGAAAGGGAACACTGAAGCTTTCTTT.

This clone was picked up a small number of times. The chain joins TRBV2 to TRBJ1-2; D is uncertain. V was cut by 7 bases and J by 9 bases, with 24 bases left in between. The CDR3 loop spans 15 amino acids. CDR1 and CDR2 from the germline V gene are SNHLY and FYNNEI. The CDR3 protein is CASIGPSGQVVSYTF. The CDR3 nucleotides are TGTGCCAGCATTGGCCCCTCCGGCCAGGTAGTTAGCTACACCTTC. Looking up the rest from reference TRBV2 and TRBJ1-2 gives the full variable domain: EPEVTQTPSHQVTQMGQEVILRCVPISNHLYFYWYRQILGQKVEFLVSFYNNEISEKSEIFDDQFSVERPDGSNFTLKIRSTKLEDSAMYFCASIGPSGQVVSYTFGSGTRLTVV.

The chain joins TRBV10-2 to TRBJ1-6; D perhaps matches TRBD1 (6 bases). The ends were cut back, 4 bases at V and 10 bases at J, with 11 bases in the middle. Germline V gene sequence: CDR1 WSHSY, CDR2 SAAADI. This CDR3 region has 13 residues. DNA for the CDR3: TGCGCCAGCAGTGGACAGGAGAGCTCACCCCTCCACTTT. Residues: CASSGQESSPLHF.

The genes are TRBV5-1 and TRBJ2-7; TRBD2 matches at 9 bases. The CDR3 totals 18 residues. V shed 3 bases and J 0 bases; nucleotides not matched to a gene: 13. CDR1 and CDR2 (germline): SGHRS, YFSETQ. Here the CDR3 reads CASSYPNTSGPRSYEQYF. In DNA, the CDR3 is TGCGCCAGCAGCTACCCCAACACTAGCGGGCCCCGCTCCTACGAGCAGTACTTC.

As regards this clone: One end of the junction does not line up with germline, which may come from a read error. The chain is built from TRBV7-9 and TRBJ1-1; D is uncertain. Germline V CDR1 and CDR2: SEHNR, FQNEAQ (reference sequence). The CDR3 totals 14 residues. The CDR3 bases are TGTTCCAGCAGCTTAGCGGGAGGTCACACTGAAGCTTTCTTT. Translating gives CSSSLAGGHTEAFF.

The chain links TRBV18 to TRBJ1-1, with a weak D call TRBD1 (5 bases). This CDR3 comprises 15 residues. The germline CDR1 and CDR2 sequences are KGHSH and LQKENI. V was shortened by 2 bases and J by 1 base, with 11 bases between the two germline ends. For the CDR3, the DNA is TGTGCCAGCTCACCAGGGAGGGACCCGAACACTGAAGCTTTCTTT. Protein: CASSPGRDPNTEAFF.

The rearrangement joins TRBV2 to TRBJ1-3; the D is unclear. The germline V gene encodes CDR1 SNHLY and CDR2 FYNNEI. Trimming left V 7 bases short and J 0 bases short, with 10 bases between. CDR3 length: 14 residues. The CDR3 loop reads CASTTEYSGNTIYF. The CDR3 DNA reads TGTGCCAGCACCACCGAGTACTCTGGAAACACCATATATTTT.

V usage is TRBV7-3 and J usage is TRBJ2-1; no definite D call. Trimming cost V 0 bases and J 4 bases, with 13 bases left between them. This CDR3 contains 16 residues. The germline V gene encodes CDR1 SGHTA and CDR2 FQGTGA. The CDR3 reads CASSLTRAAGYNEQFF. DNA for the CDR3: TGTGCCAGCAGCTTAACTCGCGCGGCTGGGTACAATGAGCAGTTCTTC.

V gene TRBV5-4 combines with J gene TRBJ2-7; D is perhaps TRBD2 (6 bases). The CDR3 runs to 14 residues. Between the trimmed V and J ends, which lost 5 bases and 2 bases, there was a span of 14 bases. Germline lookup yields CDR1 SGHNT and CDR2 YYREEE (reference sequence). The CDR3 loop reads CASRAAGATYEQYF. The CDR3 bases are TGTGCCAGCAGAGCAGCGGGTGCTACCTACGAGCAGTACTTC.

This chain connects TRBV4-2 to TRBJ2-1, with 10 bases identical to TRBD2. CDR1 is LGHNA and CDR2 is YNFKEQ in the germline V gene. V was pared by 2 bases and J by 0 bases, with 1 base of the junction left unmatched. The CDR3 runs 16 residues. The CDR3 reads CASSQRLAGSYNEQFF. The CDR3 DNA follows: TGTGCCAGCAGCCAAAGACTAGCGGGCTCCTACAATGAGCAGTTCTTC.

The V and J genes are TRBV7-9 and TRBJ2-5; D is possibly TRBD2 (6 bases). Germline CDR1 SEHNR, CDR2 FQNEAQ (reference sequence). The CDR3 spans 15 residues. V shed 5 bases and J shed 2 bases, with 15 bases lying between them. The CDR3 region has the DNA TGTGCCAGCAGCCCTGAGCGGGTATGGCAAGAGACCCAGTACTTC. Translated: CASSPERVWQETQYF. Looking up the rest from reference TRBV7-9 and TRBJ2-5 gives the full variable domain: DTGVSQNPRHKITKRGQNVTFRCDPISEHNRLYWYRQTLGQGPEFLTYFQNEAQLEKSRLLSDRFSAERPKGSFSTLEIQRTEQGDSAMYLCASSPERVWQETQYFGPGTRLLVL.